The source of this T cell receptor (beta chain) is a study of blood T cell repertoires in COVID-19 (dated by TCRdb to the early 2020s). Notes on the research overall: Collaborator samples came from the United States, Italy and Spain and covered acute and convalescent phases of COVID-19. The prospective study material was composed of cDNA or gDNA derived from T cells, B-cell-depleted T cells, or PBMCs. The dataset comprised deeply sampled blood TCRbeta repertoires from subjects exposed to, actively infected with, or recovered from COVID-19. The repertoires were released in a freely available public database intended as a resource for research on the immune response to SARS-CoV-2. Samples came from the ongoing ImmuneRACE study (first 160 participants) plus 1,254 subjects from 6 global collaborators. Sample metadata almost always included a de-identified subject ID, COVID-19 status, age in years and sex. Where available, HLA class I and class II types were obtained from metadata supplied by the sample provider rather than from assay-based typing.

The immunoSEQ Assay, a bias-controlled multiplex PCR, was used to amplify TCRbeta CDR3 regions from genomic DNA. Turning to the authors' computational methods: The number of nucleated cells in each sample was estimated by amplification of reference gene primers within the assay. To quantify the absolute abundance of each unique TCRbeta CDR3 rearrangement, sequence reads were collapsed and filtered. For each sample, productive Simpson clonality was calculated as the square root of Simpson's diversity index over productive rearrangements. TCRdb holds this immuneACCESS table with in-frame rearrangements only. Some clones are missing; in checked studies, unresolved V genes explain under half, and the rest has no known cause. Clonal size and the V and J genes are those of that table, whereas D and trimming came from the DNA. The sample table lists 180,000 or so clones, over 70% of them with a count of one. Together, the top ten hold approximately 12% of the sample.

In the prospective study, participants were about 18 to 100 years old, resided in fewer than 25 geographic areas of the United States, and were enrolled through a virtual design. Cohort assignment in the prospective study relied on participant-reported clinical history from a screening survey and a study questionnaire. ImmuneRACE Cohort 3 recovered participants were defined by two consecutive negative NP/OP PCR tests, healthcare professional clearance, or symptom resolution. Mobile phlebotomists in the prospective study collected whole blood, serum and a nasopharyngeal or oropharyngeal swab from every participant. Prospective study participants could optionally give additional blood draws and questionnaires over a roughly two-month period. Blood samples from the prospective study were shipped frozen or at room temperature prior to DNA extraction. Note on this clone: The clone's antigen remains unknown. Qualities for individual bases were not recorded, and no much larger clone is one base off.

What the work shows at the level of the full study, not this receptor alone: The amount of clinical and demographic metadata varied by source and participant and was provided uncurated.

The source material was PBMCs or T cells enriched from blood (not recorded which). The TCR originated in a woman aged 55-75 years who had recovered from COVID-19.

The DNA is as follows: TGTGCCAGCAGCTACCCGGGGGGCCGGAGGGGACAAGAGACCCAGTACTTC. The resulting protein is CASSYPGGRRGQETQYF. The rearranged chain carries TRBV11-2 and TRBJ2-5, and possibly TRBD2, on 7 matching bases. Deletion took 4 bases off V and 2 bases off J, with a span of 20 bases between the germline ends. The cysteine opens and the phenylalanine closes a CDR3 of 17 amino acids. The CDR3 DNA has 51 bases and is translated from base 1. As encoded in the germline V gene, CDR1 is SGHAT while CDR2 is FQNNGV.